This entry is about one TCR beta chain. Its target is unknown. The data stem from a study of cytomegalovirus exposure and HLA in healthy donors. Study-wide points: As immune exposure information, only CMV serostatus was available. For most TCR beta V segments, an earlier analysis put the productive rate at about 87% or about 30% of the time.

60 Vbeta and 13 Jbeta primers were used in PCR. Profiled with immunoSEQ multiplex PCR; TCRdb holds only in-frame clones, not every one. The profile shows about 95,000 clones, roughly four fifths of them singletons. This TCR derives from a man in his thirties or forties in good health and CMV-seropositive. The sample taken for sequencing was PBMCs.

CDR3 residues: CASSSGTGYYEQYF. The CDR3 DNA is TGTGCCAGCAGTTCCGGGACAGGGTACTACGAGCAGTACTTC. The chain employs TRBV27 and TRBJ2-7, with TRBD1 identical over 9 bases. The CDR3 is made up of 14 amino acids. Germline V CDR1 and CDR2: MNHEY, SMNVEV (reference sequence). The junction had 4 bases not matched to a gene; V was cut back by 4 bases and J by 3 bases.